The next 2 T cell receptor beta chains were all read from a single sample in a study of primary melanoma T cells and metastatic recurrence. This table comes from immunoSEQ multiplex PCR, and its TCRdb copy is limited to in-frame clones, with some not included. Of hundreds of clones in the sample, around four fifths are singletons; the top ten hold about a fifth. The specimen sequenced was melanoma tumor tissue. The receptor set was obtained from a human donor with melanoma.

The gene calls are TRBV11-3 and TRBJ1-6, with D maybe TRBD1 (6 bases). The CDR3 loop spans 15 amino acids. Germline V gene data show CDR1 as SGHNT and CDR2 as YENEEA. V was pared by 7 bases and J by 5 bases, with 15 bases between. The CDR3 nucleotides read TGTGCCAGCACAACAGGGCTGTCTGATAATTCACCCCTCCACTTT. It codes for CASTTGLSDNSPLHF.

The rearrangement joins TRBV6-8 to TRBJ2-3; 13 nucleotides line up with TRBD2. The germline V gene encodes CDR1 MNHGY and CDR2 SAAAGT. After removal of 5 bases from V and 2 bases from J, the junction contained 4 bases not matched to a gene. The CDR3 sequence is 16 residues long. In DNA form, the CDR3 reads TGTGCCAGCAGTCGGACTAGCGGGGGCCCCACAGATACGCAGTATTTT. Its protein is CASSRTSGGPTDTQYF.